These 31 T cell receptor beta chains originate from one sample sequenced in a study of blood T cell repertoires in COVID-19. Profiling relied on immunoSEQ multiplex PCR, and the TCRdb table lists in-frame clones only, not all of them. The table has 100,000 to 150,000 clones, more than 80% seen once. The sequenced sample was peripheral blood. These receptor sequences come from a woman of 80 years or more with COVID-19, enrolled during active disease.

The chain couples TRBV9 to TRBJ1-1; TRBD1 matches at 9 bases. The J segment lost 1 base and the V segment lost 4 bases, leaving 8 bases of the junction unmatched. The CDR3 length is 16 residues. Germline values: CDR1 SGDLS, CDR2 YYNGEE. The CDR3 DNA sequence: TGTGCCAGCAGCCCCACAGACAGGGGGACGAACACTGAAGCTTTCTTT. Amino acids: CASSPTDRGTNTEAFF.

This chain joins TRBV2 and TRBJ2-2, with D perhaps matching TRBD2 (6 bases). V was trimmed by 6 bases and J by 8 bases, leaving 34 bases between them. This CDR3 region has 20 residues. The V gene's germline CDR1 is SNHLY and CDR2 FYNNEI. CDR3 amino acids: CASRHSPTGVADGLQGELFF. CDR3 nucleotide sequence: TGTGCCAGCAGGCATTCTCCGACTGGTGTAGCGGATGGTTTACAAGGGGAGCTGTTTTTT.

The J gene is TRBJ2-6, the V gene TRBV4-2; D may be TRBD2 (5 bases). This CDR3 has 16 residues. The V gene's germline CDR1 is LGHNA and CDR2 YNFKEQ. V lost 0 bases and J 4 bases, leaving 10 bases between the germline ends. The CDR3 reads CASSQEARVGANVLTF. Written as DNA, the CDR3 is TGTGCCAGCAGCCAAGAGGCGAGGGTCGGGGCCAACGTCCTGACTTTC.

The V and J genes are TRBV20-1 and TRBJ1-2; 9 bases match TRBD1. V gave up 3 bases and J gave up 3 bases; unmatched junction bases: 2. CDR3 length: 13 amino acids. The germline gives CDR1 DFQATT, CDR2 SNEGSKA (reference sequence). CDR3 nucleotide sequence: TGCAGTGCTAGTACAGGGGGCGACTATGGCTACACCTTC. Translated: CSASTGGDYGYTF.

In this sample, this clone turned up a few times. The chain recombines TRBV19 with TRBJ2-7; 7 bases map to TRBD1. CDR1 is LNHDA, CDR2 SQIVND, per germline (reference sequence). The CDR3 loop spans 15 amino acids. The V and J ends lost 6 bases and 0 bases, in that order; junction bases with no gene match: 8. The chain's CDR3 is CASRKTGAGSYEQYF. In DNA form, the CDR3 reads TGTGCCAGTAGGAAAACAGGGGCCGGCTCCTACGAGCAGTACTTC.

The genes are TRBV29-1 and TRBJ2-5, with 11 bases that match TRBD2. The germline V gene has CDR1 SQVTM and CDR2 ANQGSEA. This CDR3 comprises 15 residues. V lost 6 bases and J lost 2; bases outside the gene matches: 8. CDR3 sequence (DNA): TGCAGCGTGGGGGTAGCGGGAGGGTTACAAGAGACCCAGTACTTC. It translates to CSVGVAGGLQETQYF.

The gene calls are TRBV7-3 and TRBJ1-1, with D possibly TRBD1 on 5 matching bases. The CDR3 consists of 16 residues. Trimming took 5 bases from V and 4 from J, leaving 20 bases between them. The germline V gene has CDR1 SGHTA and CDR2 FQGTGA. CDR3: CASSITPGQGPTEAFF. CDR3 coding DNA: TGTGCCAGCAGCATTACCCCGGGTCAGGGCCCCACTGAAGCTTTCTTT.

The CDR3, as DNA: TGTGCCAGCAGCTTAGTCCCCGTAGACAGGTACGGCACAGATACGCAGTATTTT. Translated: CASSLVPVDRYGTDTQYF. The V gene is TRBV7-6, the J gene TRBJ2-3, with a possible D match to TRBD1 (6 bases). Deletions cut 1 base from V and 1 base from J, with 18 bases between. CDR3 length: 18 amino acids. CDR1 is SGHVS, CDR2 FNYEAQ, per germline.

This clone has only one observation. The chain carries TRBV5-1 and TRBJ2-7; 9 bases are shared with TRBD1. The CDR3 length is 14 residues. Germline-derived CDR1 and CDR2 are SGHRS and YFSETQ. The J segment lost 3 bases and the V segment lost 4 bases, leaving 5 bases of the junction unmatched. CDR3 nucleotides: TGCGCCAGCAGCCGGGGACAGGGTAACTACGAGCAGTACTTC. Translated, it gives CASSRGQGNYEQYF. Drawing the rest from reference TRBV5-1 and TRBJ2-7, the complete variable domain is KAGVTQTPRYLIKTRGQQVTLSCSPISGHRSVSWYQQTPGQGLQFLFEYFSETQRNKGNFPGRFSGRQFSNSRSEMNVSTLELGDSALYLCASSRGQGNYEQYFGPGTRLTVT.

Written as DNA, the CDR3 is TGTGCCAGCAGTTACGTAGGTGGTAGCGGGAACTCTGGGGCCAACGTCCTGACTTTC. Residues: CASSYVGGSGNSGANVLTF. This sequence joins TRBV6-2 or TRBV6-3 and TRBJ2-6; 8 bases map to TRBD2. Germline CDR1 and CDR2: MNHEY and SVGEGT. Trimming took 2 bases from V and 0 from J; bases not matched to a gene: 9. The CDR3 runs 19 residues.

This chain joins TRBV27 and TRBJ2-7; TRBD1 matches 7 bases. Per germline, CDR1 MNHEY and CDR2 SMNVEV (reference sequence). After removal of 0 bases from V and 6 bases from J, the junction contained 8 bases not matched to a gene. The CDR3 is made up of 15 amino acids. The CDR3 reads CASSLSPRQGTEQYF. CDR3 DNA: TGTGCCAGCAGTTTATCGCCCCGACAGGGCACCGAGCAGTACTTC.

CDR3: CASSPTGTSLWNRETQYF. In nucleotides, the CDR3 is TGCGCCAGCAGCCCCACGGGGACTAGTCTGTGGAATAGGGAGACCCAGTACTTC. The J gene is TRBJ2-5, the V gene TRBV4-3; 8 bases are shared with TRBD2. V lost 4 bases to trimming and J lost 5 bases; unmatched junction nucleotides: 18. The germline gives CDR1 LGHNA, CDR2 YSLEER. This CDR3 comprises 18 residues.

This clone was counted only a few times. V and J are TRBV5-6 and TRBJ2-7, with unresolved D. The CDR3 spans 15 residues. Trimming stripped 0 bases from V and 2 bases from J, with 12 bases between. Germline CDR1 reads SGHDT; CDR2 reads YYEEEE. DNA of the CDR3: TGTGCCAGCAGCTTGGCGGGTAGGCTACCCTACGAGCAGTACTTC. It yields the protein CASSLAGRLPYEQYF.

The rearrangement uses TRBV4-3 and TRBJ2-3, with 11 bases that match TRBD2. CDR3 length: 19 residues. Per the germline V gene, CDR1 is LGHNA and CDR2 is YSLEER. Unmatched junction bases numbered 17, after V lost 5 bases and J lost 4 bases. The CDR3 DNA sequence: TGCGCCAGCAGCTCTCTCCCAAAACTAGCGGGAGCGGACGCAGATACGCAGTATTTT. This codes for CASSSLPKLAGADADTQYF.

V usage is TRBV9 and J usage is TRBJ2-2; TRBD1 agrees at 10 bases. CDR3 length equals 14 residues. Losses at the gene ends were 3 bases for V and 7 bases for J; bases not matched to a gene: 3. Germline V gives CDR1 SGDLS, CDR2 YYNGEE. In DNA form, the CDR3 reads TGTGCCAGCAGCGGTGGACAGGGGGGCGGGGAGCTGTTTTTT. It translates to CASSGGQGGGELFF.

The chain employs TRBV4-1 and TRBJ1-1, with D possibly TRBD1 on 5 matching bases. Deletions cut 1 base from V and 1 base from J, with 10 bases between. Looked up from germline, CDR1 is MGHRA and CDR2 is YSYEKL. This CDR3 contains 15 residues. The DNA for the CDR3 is TGCGCCAGCAGCCAAGGTCGTAGGGGGAACACTGAAGCTTTCTTT. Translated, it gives CASSQGRRGNTEAFF.

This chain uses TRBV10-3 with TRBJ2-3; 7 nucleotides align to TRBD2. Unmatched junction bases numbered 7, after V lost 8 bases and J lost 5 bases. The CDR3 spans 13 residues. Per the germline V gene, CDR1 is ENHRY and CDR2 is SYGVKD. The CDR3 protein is CAIRGVMVDTQYF. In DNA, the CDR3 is TGTGCCATCCGGGGGGTGATGGTAGATACGCAGTATTTT.

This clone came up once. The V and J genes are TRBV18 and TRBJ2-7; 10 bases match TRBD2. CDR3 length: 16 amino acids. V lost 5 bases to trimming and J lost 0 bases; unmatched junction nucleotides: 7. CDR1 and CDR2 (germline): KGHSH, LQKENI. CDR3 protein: CASSSPLAGSSYEQYF. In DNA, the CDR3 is TGTGCCAGCTCATCTCCACTAGCGGGGAGCTCCTACGAGCAGTACTTC. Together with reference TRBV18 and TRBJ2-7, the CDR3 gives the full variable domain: NAGVMQNPRHLVRRRGQEARLRCSPMKGHSHVYWYRQLPEEGLKFMVYLQKENIIDESGMPKERFSAEFPKEGPSILRIQQVVRGDSAAYFCASSSPLAGSSYEQYFGPGTRLTVT.

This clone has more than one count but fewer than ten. The CDR3 sequence: CASSSDRNQPQHF. The DNA of the CDR3 is TGTGCCAGCAGCTCTGACAGAAATCAGCCCCAGCATTTT. The chain employs TRBV7-9 and TRBJ1-5, with D possibly TRBD1 on 5 matching bases. CDR1 and CDR2 from the germline V gene are SEHNR and FQNEAQ (reference sequence). The CDR3 length is 13 residues. The V and J ends lost 4 bases and 4 bases respectively, with 8 bases between them.

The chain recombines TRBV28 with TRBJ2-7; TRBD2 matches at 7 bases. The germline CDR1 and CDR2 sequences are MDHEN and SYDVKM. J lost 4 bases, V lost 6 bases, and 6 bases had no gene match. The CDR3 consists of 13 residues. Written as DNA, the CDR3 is TGTGCCAGCAGCAAGGGACTATCGTACGAGCAGTACTTC. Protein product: CASSKGLSYEQYF.

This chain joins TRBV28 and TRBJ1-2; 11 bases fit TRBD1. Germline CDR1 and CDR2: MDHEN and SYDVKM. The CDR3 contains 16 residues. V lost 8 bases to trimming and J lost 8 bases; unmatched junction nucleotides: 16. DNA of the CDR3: TGTGCCAGCTTTGGAGGGGGGACAGGGGGTAATGAGGGCTACACCTTC. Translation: CASFGGGTGGNEGYTF.

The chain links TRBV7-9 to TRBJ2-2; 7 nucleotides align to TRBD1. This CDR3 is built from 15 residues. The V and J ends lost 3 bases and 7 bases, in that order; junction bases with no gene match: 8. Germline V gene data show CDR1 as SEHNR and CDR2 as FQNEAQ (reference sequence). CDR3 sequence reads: CASSLGQSLFGELFF. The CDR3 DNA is TGTGCCAGCAGCTTGGGACAGTCCTTATTCGGGGAGCTGTTTTTT. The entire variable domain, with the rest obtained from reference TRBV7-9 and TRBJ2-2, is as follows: DTGVSQNPRHKITKRGQNVTFRCDPISEHNRLYWYRQTLGQGPEFLTYFQNEAQLEKSRLLSDRFSAERPKGSFSTLEIQRTEQGDSAMYLCASSLGQSLFGELFFGEGSRLTVL.

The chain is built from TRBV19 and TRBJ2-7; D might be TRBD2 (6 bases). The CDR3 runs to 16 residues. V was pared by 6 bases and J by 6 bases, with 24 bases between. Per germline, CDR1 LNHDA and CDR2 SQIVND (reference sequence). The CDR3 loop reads CASSTLGGTPLGEQYF. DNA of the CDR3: TGTGCCAGTAGCACCCTGGGCGGGACCCCCCTCGGCGAGCAGTACTTC.

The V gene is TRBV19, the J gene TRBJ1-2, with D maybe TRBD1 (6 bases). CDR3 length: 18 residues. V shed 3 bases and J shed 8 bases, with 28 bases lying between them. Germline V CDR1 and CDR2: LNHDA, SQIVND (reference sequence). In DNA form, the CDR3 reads TGTGCCAGTAGTATCGAGAGAGGGGGAGGGCCTCTTCGTAGAGGCTACACCTTC. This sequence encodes CASSIERGGGPLRRGYTF.

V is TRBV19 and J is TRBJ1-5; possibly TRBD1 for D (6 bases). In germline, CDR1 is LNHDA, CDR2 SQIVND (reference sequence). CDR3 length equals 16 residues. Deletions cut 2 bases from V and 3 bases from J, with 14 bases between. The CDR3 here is CASSIRGQGFNQPQHF. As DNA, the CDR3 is TGTGCCAGTAGTATAAGGGGACAAGGTTTCAATCAGCCCCAGCATTTT.

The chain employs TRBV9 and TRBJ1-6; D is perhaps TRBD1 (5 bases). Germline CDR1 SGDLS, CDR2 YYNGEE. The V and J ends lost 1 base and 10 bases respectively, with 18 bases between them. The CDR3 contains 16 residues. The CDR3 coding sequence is TGTGCCAGCAGCGTAAAACCGGGACTGCGGCAATCACCCCTCCACTTT. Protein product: CASSVKPGLRQSPLHF.

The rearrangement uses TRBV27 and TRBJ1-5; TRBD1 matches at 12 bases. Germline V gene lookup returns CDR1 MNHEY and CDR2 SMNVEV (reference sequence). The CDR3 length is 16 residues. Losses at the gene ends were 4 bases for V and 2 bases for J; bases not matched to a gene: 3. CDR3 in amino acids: CASSSGTGGGNQPQHF. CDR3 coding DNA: TGTGCCAGCAGTTCCGGGACAGGGGGCGGCAATCAGCCCCAGCATTTT.

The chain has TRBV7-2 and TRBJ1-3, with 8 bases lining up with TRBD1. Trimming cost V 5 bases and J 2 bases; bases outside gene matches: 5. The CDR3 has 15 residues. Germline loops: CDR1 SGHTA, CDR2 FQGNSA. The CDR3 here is CASSPRTGTGNTIYF. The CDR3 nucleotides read TGTGCCAGCAGCCCTCGGACAGGGACTGGAAACACCATATATTTT.

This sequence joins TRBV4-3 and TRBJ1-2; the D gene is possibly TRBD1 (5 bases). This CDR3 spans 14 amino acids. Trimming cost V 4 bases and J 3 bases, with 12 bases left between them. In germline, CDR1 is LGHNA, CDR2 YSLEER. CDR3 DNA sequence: TGCGCCAGCAGCCTTAGAGACAGCTACTATGGCTACACCTTC. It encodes CASSLRDSYYGYTF.

The CDR3 region is CASSLTHGEKLFF. CDR3 nucleotides: TGTGCCAGCAGCCTGACCCACGGGGAAAAACTGTTTTTT. V and J are TRBV7-8 and TRBJ1-4; D not resolved. The V end lost 5 bases, the J end lost 8 bases, and 12 bases lay between the germline ends. The CDR3 consists of 13 residues. Germline V gene sequence: CDR1 SGHVS, CDR2 FQNEAQ.

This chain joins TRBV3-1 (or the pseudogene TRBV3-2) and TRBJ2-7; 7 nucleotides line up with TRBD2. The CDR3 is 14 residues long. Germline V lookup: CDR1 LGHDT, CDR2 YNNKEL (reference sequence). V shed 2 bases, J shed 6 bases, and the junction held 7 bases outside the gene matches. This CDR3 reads CASSQQAGRGEQYF. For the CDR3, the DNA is TGTGCCAGCAGCCAACAGGCAGGGAGGGGCGAGCAGTACTTC.